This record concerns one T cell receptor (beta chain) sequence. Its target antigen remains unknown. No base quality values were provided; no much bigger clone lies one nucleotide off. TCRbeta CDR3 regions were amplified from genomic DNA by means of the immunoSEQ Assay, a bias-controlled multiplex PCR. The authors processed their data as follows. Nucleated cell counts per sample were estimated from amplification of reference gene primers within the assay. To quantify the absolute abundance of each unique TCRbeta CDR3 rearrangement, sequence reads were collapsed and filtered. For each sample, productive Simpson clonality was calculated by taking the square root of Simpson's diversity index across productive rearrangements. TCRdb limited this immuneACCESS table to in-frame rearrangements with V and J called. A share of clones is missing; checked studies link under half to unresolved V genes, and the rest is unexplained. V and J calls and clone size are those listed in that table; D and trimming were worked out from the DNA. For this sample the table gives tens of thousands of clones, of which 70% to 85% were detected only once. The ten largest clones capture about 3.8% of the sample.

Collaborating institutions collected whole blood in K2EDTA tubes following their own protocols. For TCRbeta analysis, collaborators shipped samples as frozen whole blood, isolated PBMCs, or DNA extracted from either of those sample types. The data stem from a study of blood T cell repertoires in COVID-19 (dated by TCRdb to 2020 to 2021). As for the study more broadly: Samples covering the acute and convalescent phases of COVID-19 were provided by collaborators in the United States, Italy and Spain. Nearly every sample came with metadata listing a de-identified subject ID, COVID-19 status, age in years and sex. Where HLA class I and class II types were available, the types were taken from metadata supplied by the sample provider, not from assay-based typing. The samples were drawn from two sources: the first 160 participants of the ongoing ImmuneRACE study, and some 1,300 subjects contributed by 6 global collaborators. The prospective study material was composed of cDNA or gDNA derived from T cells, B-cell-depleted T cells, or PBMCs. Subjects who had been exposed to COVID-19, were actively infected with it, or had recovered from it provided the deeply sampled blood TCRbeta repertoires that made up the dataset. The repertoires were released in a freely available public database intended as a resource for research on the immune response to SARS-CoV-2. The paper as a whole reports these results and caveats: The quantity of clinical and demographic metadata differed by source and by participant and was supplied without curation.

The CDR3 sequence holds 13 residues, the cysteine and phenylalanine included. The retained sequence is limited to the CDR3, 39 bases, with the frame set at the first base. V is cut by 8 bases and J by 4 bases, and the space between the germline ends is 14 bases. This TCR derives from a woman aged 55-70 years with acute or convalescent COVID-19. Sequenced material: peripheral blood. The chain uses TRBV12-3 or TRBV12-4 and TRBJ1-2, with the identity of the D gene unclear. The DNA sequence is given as TGTGCCAGCCCCCGAGGGCAGACCTATGGCTACACCTTC. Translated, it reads CASPRGQTYGYTF.